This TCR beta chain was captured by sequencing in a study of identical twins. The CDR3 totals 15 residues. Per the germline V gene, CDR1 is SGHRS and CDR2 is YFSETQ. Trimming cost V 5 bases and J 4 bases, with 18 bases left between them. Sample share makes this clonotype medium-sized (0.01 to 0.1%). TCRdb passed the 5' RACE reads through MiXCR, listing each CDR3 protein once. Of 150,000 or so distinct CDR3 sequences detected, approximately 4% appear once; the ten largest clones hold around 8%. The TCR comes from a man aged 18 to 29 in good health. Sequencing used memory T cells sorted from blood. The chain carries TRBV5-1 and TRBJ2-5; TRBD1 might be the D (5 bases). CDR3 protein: CASSLGRGLGETQYF. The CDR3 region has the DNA TGCGCCAGCAGTCTAGGAAGGGGCCTGGGAGAGACCCAGTACTTC. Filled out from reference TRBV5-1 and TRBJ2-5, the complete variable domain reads KAGVTQTPRYLIKTRGQQVTLSCSPISGHRSVSWYQQTPGQGLQFLFEYFSETQRNKGNFPGRFSGRQFSNSRSEMNVSTLELGDSALYLCASSLGRGLGETQYFGPGTRLLVL.